This TCR beta chain was documented in a study of blood T cell repertoires in COVID-19. Whole-study context: Italy, Spain and the United States were the sources of the convalescent and acute COVID-19 samples. Sources were T cells, B-cell-depleted T cells, or PBMCs; the material itself was cDNA or gDNA.

The length of the CDR3 is 15 residues. V lost 4 bases and J lost 6; bases outside the gene matches: 7. Germline-derived CDR1 and CDR2 are SEHNR and FQNEAQ (reference sequence). As originally analysed: Estimated nucleated cell counts came from reference gene primer amplification. The protocol was immunoSEQ multiplex PCR, while the TCRdb copy is restricted to in-frame clones and leaves out a portion. V, J and clone size derive from that table, while D and trimming were established from the DNA sequence. The data show about 280,000 clones, 80% to 90% seen once. The chain uses TRBV7-9 and TRBJ1-5; 9 bases map to TRBD1. The clonotype originates from a woman aged 45-65 years who had recovered from COVID-19. The source material was peripheral blood. CDR3 nucleotide sequence: TGTGCCAGCAGCTACGCCGGGACAGGGACTCAGCCCCAGCATTTT. This gives the protein CASSYAGTGTQPQHF.